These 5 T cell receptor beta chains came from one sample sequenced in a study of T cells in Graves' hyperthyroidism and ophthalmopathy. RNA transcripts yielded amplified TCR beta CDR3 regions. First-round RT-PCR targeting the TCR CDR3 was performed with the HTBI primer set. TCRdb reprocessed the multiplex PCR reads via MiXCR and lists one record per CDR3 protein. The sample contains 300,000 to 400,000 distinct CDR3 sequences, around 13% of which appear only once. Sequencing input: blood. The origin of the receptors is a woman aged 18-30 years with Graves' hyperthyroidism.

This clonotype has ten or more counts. The CDR3 sequence: CASSQDYQGDEQFF. DNA of the CDR3: TGTGCCAGCAGCCAAGATTACCAGGGAGACGAGCAGTTCTTC. V and J are TRBV7-9 and TRBJ2-1; tentatively, D is TRBD1 or TRBD2 (5 bases each). The CDR3 is 14 residues long. Germline V gene sequence: CDR1 SEHNR, CDR2 FQNEAQ (reference sequence). Between the trimmed V and J ends, which lost 5 bases and 10 bases, there was a span of 18 bases.

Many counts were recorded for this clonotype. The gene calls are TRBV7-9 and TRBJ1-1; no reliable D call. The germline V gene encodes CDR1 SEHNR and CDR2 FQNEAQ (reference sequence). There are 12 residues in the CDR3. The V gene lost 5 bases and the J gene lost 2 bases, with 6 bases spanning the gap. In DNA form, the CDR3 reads TGTGCCAGCAGCACCCTAAACACTGAAGCTTTCTTT. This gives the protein CASSTLNTEAFF.

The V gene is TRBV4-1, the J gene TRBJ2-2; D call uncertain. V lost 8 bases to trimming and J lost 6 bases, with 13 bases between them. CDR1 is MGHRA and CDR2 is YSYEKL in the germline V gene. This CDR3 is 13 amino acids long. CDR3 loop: CASQPSNAGELFF. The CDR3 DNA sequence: TGCGCCAGCCAGCCGTCGAATGCCGGGGAGCTGTTTTTT.

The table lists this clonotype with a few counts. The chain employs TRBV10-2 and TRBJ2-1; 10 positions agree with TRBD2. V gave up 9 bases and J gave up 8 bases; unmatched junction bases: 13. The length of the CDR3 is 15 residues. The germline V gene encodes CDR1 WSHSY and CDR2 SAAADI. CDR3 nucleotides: TGCGCCAGTACTGAACCGGGACTAGCGACGTATGAGCAGTTCTTC. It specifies CASTEPGLATYEQFF.

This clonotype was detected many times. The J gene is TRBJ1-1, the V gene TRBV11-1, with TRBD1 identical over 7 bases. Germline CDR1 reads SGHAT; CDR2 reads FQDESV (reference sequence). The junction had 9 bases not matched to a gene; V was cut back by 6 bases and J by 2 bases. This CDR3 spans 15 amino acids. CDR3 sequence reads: CASSYRQGYNTEAFF. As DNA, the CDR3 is TGTGCCAGCAGTTATCGACAGGGTTATAACACTGAAGCTTTCTTT.